One and the same sample provided the 14 T cell receptor beta chains below, sequenced in a study of cytomegalovirus exposure and HLA in healthy donors. PCR used 60 Vbeta primers and 13 Jbeta primers. Profiled with immunoSEQ multiplex PCR; TCRdb holds only in-frame clones, not every one. The table records about 110,000 clones, about four fifths of them present only once. The specimen was PBMCs. The receptors here all came from a woman in her fifties or sixties in good health and CMV-seropositive.

This clone was detected only once. The rearrangement links TRBV27 to TRBJ1-5, with D unclear. The germline V and J ends were trimmed by 5 bases and 2 bases, with 19 bases remaining between them. There are 17 residues in the CDR3. The germline CDR1 and CDR2 sequences are MNHEY and SMNVEV (reference sequence). CDR3 residues: CASSLLPHLGGNQPQHF. For the CDR3, the DNA is TGTGCCAGCAGTCTCCTTCCACACCTCGGGGGCAATCAGCCCCAGCATTTT.

This chain joins TRBV30 and TRBJ1-1; maybe TRBD1 (5 bases). Trimming stripped 8 bases from V and 3 bases from J, with 13 bases between. This CDR3 is built from 12 residues. CDR1 GTSNPN and CDR2 SVGIG come from the germline V gene (reference sequence). CDR3 region: CAGHGPHTEAFF. The CDR3 DNA reads TGTGCCGGACACGGACCCCACACTGAAGCTTTCTTT.

This clone was recorded a few times. Compared with germline, one end of the junction differs, possibly owing to a read error. The chain carries TRBV7-9 and TRBJ1-1; weak D call: TRBD1 (6 bases). The CDR3 loop spans 16 amino acids. Germline V CDR1 and CDR2: SEHNR, FQNEAQ (reference sequence). The CDR3: CSSSPSKGVPATEAFF. Written as DNA, the CDR3 is TGTTCCAGCAGCCCCTCGAAGGGGGTCCCGGCGACTGAAGCTTTCTTT. The complete variable domain, with remaining parts taken from reference TRBV7-9 and TRBJ1-1, reads DTGVSQNPRHKITKRGQNVTFRCDPISEHNRLYWYRQTLGQGPEFLTYFQNEAQLEKSRLLSDRFSAERPKGSFSTLEIQRTEQGDSAMYLCSSSPSKGVPATEAFFGQGTRLTVV.

Only one count was recorded for this clone. The rearrangement links TRBV9 to TRBJ2-1; 11 positions agree with TRBD2. Germline V lookup: CDR1 SGDLS, CDR2 YYNGEE. This CDR3 is built from 17 residues. Trimming at V came to 1 base and at J to 5 bases, leaving 8 bases not matched to a gene. CDR3 region: CASSVTTSGAANNEQFF. In DNA, the CDR3 is TGTGCCAGCAGCGTAACGACTAGCGGGGCCGCAAACAATGAGCAGTTCTTC. Full variable domain (missing parts from reference TRBV9 and TRBJ2-1): DSGVTQTPKHLITATGQRVTLRCSPRSGDLSVYWYQQSLDQGLQFLIQYYNGEERAKGNILERFSAQQFPDLHSELNLSSLELGDSALYFCASSVTTSGAANNEQFFGPGTRLTVL.

Only a few counts were recorded for this clone. The chain employs TRBV7-2 and TRBJ2-1; the match to TRBD1 covers 8 bases. Germline CDR1 reads SGHTA; CDR2 reads FQGNSA. The CDR3 spans 17 residues. V lost 2 bases to trimming and J lost 4 bases; unmatched junction nucleotides: 10. The CDR3 region has the DNA TGTGCCAGCAGCTTAAATGTTGGGGGGACAGGTTACAATGAGCAGTTCTTC. This encodes CASSLNVGGTGYNEQFF.

The chain joins TRBV30 to TRBJ2-2; D call uncertain. Germline V gene sequence: CDR1 GTSNPN, CDR2 SVGIG (reference sequence). Trimming left V 0 bases short and J 4 bases short, with 6 bases between. The CDR3 sequence is 13 residues long. This CDR3 reads CAWSVSVTGELFF. The CDR3 coding sequence is TGTGCCTGGAGTGTGTCAGTCACCGGGGAGCTGTTTTTT.

The rearrangement joins TRBV11-2 to TRBJ2-6; no reliable D call. V lost 2 bases and J lost 0, with 8 bases in between. Germline CDR1 is SGHAT and CDR2 is FQNNGV. The CDR3 runs 16 residues. CDR3 sequence: CASSLRRSSGANVLTF. The CDR3 DNA is TGTGCCAGCAGCTTAAGAAGGAGCTCTGGGGCCAACGTCCTGACTTTC.

The chain has TRBV11-3 and TRBJ2-1, with TRBD1 matching 9 bases. The germline V gene has CDR1 SGHNT and CDR2 YENEEA. The CDR3 is 15 amino acids. J was trimmed by 9 bases and V by 4 bases; bases with no gene match: 10. CDR3 sequence reads: CASSSGQGLKGEQFF. The CDR3 DNA sequence: TGTGCCAGCAGCTCGGGACAGGGACTTAAGGGTGAGCAGTTCTTC. Together with reference TRBV11-3 and TRBJ2-1, the CDR3 gives the full variable domain: EAGVVQSPRYKIIEKKQPVAFWCNPISGHNTLYWYLQNLGQGPELLIRYENEEAVDDSQLPKDRFSAERLKGVDSTLKIQPAELGDSAVYLCASSSGQGLKGEQFFGPGTRLTVL.

This chain links TRBV28 with TRBJ2-5; D is perhaps TRBD1 (5 bases). Trimming removed 4 bases at V and 1 base at J, with 13 bases between. This CDR3 is built from 15 residues. Germline loops: CDR1 MDHEN, CDR2 SYDVKM. The CDR3 sequence is CASSSSATVQETQYF. Here the CDR3 DNA reads TGTGCCAGCAGTTCATCGGCGACAGTCCAAGAGACCCAGTACTTC.

The chain carries TRBV4-2 and TRBJ1-6; 10 nucleotides match TRBD1. Germline loops: CDR1 LGHNA, CDR2 YNFKEQ. The J segment lost 1 base and the V segment lost 1 base, leaving 13 bases of the junction unmatched. CDR3 size: 21 residues. The CDR3 DNA is TGTGCCAGCAGCCAAGTAGCTTTCGGGACAGGGGAGGGTTCCTATAATTCACCCCTCCACTTT. Its translation: CASSQVAFGTGEGSYNSPLHF.

The chain has TRBV29-1 and TRBJ2-7, with D possibly TRBD2 on 6 matching bases. The V gene's germline CDR1 is SQVTM and CDR2 ANQGSEA. V lost 5 bases to trimming and J lost 7 bases, with 18 bases between them. This CDR3 spans 13 amino acids. In DNA form, the CDR3 reads TGCAGCGTTTATGGGCGGGGTGTTCCAGAGCAGTACTTC. As protein: CSVYGRGVPEQYF.

The V and J genes are TRBV10-3 and TRBJ1-1, with D tentatively TRBD1 (6 bases). This CDR3 contains 13 residues. CDR1 ENHRY and CDR2 SYGVKD come from the germline V gene. Trimming shortened V by 5 bases and J by 3 bases, and 10 bases separated the two germline ends. In DNA, the CDR3 is TGTGCCATCAGTCAGGCAGGGGACACTGAAGCTTTCTTT. Translated: CAISQAGDTEAFF.

This clone has a handful of counts. The chain has TRBV6-1 and TRBJ1-5; TRBD1 might be the D (6 bases). Germline assignment: CDR1 MNHNS and CDR2 SASEGT. This CDR3 has 12 amino acids. Trimming stripped 6 bases from V and 4 bases from J, with 7 bases between. The CDR3 DNA reads as TGTGCCAGCAGGGGGGCAAATCAGCCCCAGCATTTT. This gives the protein CASRGANQPQHF.

V and J are TRBV4-3 and TRBJ1-5, with unresolved D. Per the germline V gene, CDR1 is LGHNA and CDR2 is YSLEER. CDR3 size: 13 residues. V was trimmed by 1 base and J by 5 bases, leaving 6 bases between them. CDR3 sequence (DNA): TGCGCCAGCAGCCAAGTACGGGATCAGCCCCAGCATTTT. It translates to CASSQVRDQPQHF.